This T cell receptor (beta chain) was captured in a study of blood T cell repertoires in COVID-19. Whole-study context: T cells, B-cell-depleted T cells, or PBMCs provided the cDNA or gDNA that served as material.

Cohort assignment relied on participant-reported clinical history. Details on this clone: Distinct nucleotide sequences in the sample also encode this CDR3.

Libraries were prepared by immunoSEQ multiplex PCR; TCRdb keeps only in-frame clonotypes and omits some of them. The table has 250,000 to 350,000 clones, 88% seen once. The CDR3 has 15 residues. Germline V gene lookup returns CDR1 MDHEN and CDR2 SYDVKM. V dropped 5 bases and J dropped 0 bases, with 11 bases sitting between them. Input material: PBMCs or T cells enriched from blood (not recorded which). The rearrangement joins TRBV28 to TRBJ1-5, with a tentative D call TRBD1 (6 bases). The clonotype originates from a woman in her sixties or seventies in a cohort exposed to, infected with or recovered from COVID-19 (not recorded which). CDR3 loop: CASSPRTDSNQPQHF. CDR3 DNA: TGTGCCAGCAGTCCCCGGACAGATAGCAATCAGCCCCAGCATTTT. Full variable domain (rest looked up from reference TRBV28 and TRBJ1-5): DVKVTQSSRYLVKRTGEKVFLECVQDMDHENMFWYRQDPGLGLRLIYFSYDVKMKEKGDIPEGYSVSREKKERFSLILESASTNQTSMYLCASSPRTDSNQPQHFGDGTRLSIL.